This TCR beta chain was captured by sequencing in a study of shared clonotypes between healthy human individuals (TCRdb year 2020). For the study in its entirety: The cohort comprised a couple of women and a few men aged 18 to 49 years. Per donor, three plates each were used for CD4 naive and CD4 memory, two for CD8 naive, and one for CD8 memory. The study deeply sequenced blood TCR repertoires of several healthy adults to estimate repertoire size and the extent of clonotype sharing between individuals. Libraries were prepared and TCR repertoires were sequenced by different laboratories using diverse techniques, in order to increase sequencing depth and limit assay-specific biases. Each donor's leukapheresis produced roughly between about 0.8 and 8.9 billion PBMCs. What the work shows at the level of the full study, not this receptor alone: Sampling was restricted to blood, and TCR repertoires in tissue are likely to differ from TCR repertoires in blood. The small number of donors limited the genetic and exposure-history diversity represented. Across several donors, 5% to 6% of naive CD4, roughly 3.5% of naive CD8, around 2.5% of memory CD4, and under 0.45% of memory CD8 clonotypes were shared. Naive subsets generally had larger estimated clonotype richness than memory subsets. Rarefaction of sorted-subset datasets indicated incomplete sequencing despite the large sequencing depth. Clonotypes shared by all four sorted-subset donors showed higher generation probabilities than non-shared clonotypes. Pairwise subsampling indicated that sequencing depth was expected to affect the degree of clonotype sharing among donors.

From cysteine to phenylalanine, the CDR3 is 14 amino acids long. The CDR3 DNA has 42 bases and is translated from base 1. CDR1 and CDR2, per the germline V gene, are MDHEN and SYDVKM. Trimming costs V 6 bases and J 8 bases, and their ends lie 19 bases apart. The table lists this clone with many counts. This clone's antigen is unknown. Per-base qualities were not stored, and no clone one base away is much larger. Donors were healthy HIV-negative adults with no recently reported acute infections or vaccinations. Every donor was a Caucasian adult residing in Nashville, Tennessee, USA. CD8 memory samples were composed of magnetically selected CD45RO+ cells combined with CCR7-negative CD45RA+ effector memory (TemRA) cells. After blood collection by leukapheresis, PBMCs were isolated using Ficoll-Histopaque density gradient centrifugation and then cryopreserved in the vapor phase of liquid nitrogen. Analytical flow cytometry was used to check the purity and quantity of every magnetically sorted T cell population. Genomic DNA was isolated from every sorted fraction and measured by UV absorbance on a Nanodrop 2000c.

TCR CDR3 regions were amplified from genomic DNA by multiplex PCR using the deep immunoSEQ assay. For each cell subset, the extracted genomic DNA was distributed evenly across all wells of several immunoSEQ 96-well plates, and each plate served as one replicate. For sorted subsets, 200 to 250 ng of genomic DNA, equivalent to some 30,000 T cell genomes, went into each replicate PCR. Purified libraries were quantified with a Qubit 3.0 fluorometer, sized on a Bioanalyzer 2100, and re-quantified with the KAPA Library Quantification kit. Each immunoSEQ 96-well plate was sequenced on its own single-read 150-cycle Illumina NextSeq 550 flow cell. The authors' pipeline ran thus. Because the immunoSEQ output held only junctional sequences and lacked quality scores, the filtering could not match the filtering applied to full-length reads. Sequences were annotated with PyIR, a Python wrapper for IgBLAST v1.9, and V/J genes and CDR3 were assigned using IMGT germline references. Any read was removed if the V/J assignment was weak (E-value above 1e-6), the CDR3 was missing, or the read contained stop codons, out-of-frame junctions, or ambiguous translated residues. V3J clonotypes were defined as sequences sharing an identical inferred V gene, J gene, and CDR3 amino acid sequence. To compute the percentage overlap between repertoires, the number of shared unique clonotypes was divided by the size of the smaller repertoire. RTK rarefaction, the Chao1 estimator, and Recon v2.1 estimates of unobserved clonotypes were used to assess repertoire richness. OLGA was used to compute generation probabilities for all TCRbeta clonotypes that the gDNA method yielded from a handful of donors. TCRdb holds this immuneACCESS table with in-frame rearrangements only. Some clones are missing; in checked studies, unresolved V genes explain under half, and the rest has no known cause. Clonal size and the V and J genes are those of that table, whereas D and trimming came from the DNA. Across this sample there are roughly 110,000 clones, with 68% seen only once. The ten largest clones capture roughly a quarter of the sample.

Sequences were obtained from memory CD8+ T cells sorted from blood. Interpreted using the paper, the cell subset or site label stands for: CD45RO+ cells pooled with CCR7-negative TemRA cells. This receptor was identified in a woman aged 30 to 39 in good health. The receptor chain draws on TRBV28 and TRBJ1-2, with the identity of the D gene unclear. At the DNA level, the sequence is TGTGCCAGCAGCCCCCAAGAGGGCCCCTGGGGCTACACCTTC. It codes for CASSPQEGPWGYTF.